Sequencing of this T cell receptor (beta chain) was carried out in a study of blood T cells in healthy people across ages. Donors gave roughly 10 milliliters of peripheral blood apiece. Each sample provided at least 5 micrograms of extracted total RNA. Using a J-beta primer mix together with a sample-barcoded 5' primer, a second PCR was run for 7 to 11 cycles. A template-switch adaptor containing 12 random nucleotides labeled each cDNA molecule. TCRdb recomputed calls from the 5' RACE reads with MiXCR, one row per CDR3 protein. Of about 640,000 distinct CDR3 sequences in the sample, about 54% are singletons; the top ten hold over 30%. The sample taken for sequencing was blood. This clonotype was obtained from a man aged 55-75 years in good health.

Here the CDR3 reads CASKPGTSGSRGYF. DNA of the CDR3: TGTGCCAGCAAACCCGGGACTAGCGGGAGCCGGGGGTACTTC. The rearrangement uses TRBV12-3 or TRBV12-4 and TRBJ2-5, with 14 nucleotides matching TRBD2. The CDR3 length is 14 residues. With V trimmed by 7 bases and J by 13 bases, 11 bases remained unmatched.